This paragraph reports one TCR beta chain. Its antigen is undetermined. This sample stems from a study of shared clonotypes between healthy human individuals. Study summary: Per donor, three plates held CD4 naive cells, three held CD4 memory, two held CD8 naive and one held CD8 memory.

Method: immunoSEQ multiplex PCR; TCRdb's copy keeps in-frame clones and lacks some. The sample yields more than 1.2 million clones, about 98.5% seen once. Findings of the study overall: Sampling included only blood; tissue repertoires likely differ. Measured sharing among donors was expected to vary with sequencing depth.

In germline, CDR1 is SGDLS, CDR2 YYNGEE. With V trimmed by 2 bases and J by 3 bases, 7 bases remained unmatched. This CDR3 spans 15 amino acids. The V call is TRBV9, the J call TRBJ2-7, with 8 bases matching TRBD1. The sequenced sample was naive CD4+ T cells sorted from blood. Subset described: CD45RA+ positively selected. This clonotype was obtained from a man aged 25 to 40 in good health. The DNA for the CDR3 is TGTGCCAGCAGCGTCGGGACAGGCCTCAACTACGAGCAGTACTTC. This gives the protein CASSVGTGLNYEQYF.